Listed below are T cell receptor beta chains from one sample, sequenced in a study of cytomegalovirus exposure and HLA in healthy donors. The assay was immunoSEQ multiplex PCR, and TCRdb's table has in-frame clones only and misses some. The sample contains approximately 100,000 clones, roughly 71% of which appear only once. The sample consisted of PBMCs. These receptors all stem from a woman aged 40-49 years in good health and CMV-seronegative. Each CDR3 is given with its conserved first and last residue. The D gene is left open where the match is weak. Size tells how often a clone was seen (once, few, many) or the class of an expanded clone, and some rows leave it out.

clone_size: NA
d_call: NA
v_call: TRBV6-5
j_call: TRBJ2-5
cdr3_nt: TGTGCCAGCAGGGACTTCGCTCAAGAGACCCAGTACTTC
cdr3_aa: CASRDFAQETQYF

clone_size: NA
d_call: TRBD1
v_call: TRBV27
j_call: TRBJ1-1
cdr3_nt: TGTGCCAGCAGTTCGATGACAGGGATCAACACTGAAGCTTTCTTT
cdr3_aa: CASSSMTGINTEAFF

clone_size: NA
d_call: NA
v_call: TRBV9
j_call: TRBJ2-3
cdr3_nt: TGTGCCAGCAGCGCCTTGTTCTCAGATACGCAGTATTTT
cdr3_aa: CASSALFSDTQYF

clone_size: NA
d_call: NA
v_call: TRBV18
j_call: TRBJ1-6
cdr3_nt: TGTGCCAGCTCACTTACCTCGCCGGGACAAGATAATTCACCCCTCCACTTT
cdr3_aa: CASSLTSPGQDNSPLHF

clone_size: NA
d_call: NA
v_call: TRBV19
j_call: TRBJ1-2
cdr3_nt: TGTGCCAGTACCTCCTTAGGGGGGGCGCTGGGCTACACCTTC
cdr3_aa: CASTSLGGALGYTF

clone_size: NA
d_call: NA
v_call: TRBV29-1
j_call: TRBJ1-1
cdr3_nt: TGCAGCGCCGGGGGGTCGAGTCTCGGAGCTTTCTTT
cdr3_aa: CSAGGSSLGAFF

clone_size: NA
d_call: TRBD2
v_call: TRBV7-2
j_call: TRBJ2-1
cdr3_nt: TGTGCCAGCAGCTTAGAAGTCGGGGGGTCCTACAATGAGCAGTTCTTC
cdr3_aa: CASSLEVGGSYNEQFF

clone_size: NA
d_call: TRBD1
v_call: TRBV7-6
j_call: TRBJ1-1
cdr3_nt: TGTGCCAGCAGCCACCAGGGGGAAGAAGCTTTCTTT
cdr3_aa: CASSHQGEEAFF

clone_size: NA
d_call: TRBD1
v_call: TRBV7-3
j_call: TRBJ1-5
cdr3_nt: TGTGCCAGCAGCGAGGACAGGTATAGCAATCAGCCCCAGCATTTT
cdr3_aa: CASSEDRYSNQPQHF

clone_size: NA
d_call: NA
v_call: TRBV29-1
j_call: TRBJ2-7
cdr3_nt: TGCAGCGTTGTATTTCGGGGTGGGGACGAGCAGTACTTC
cdr3_aa: CSVVFRGGDEQYF

clone_size: NA
d_call: TRBD1
v_call: TRBV6-5
j_call: TRBJ1-5
cdr3_nt: TGTGCCAGCAGTCCGGGACAGTACAATCAGCCCCAGCATTTT
cdr3_aa: CASSPGQYNQPQHF

clone_size: NA
d_call: TRBD1
v_call: TRBV6-6
j_call: TRBJ1-5
cdr3_nt: TGTGCCAGCAGTTACCCGACAGGGGGTAATCAGCCCCAGCATTTT
cdr3_aa: CASSYPTGGNQPQHF

clone_size: once
d_call: NA
v_call: TRBV6-1
j_call: TRBJ2-2
cdr3_nt: TGTGCCAGCCCTGGACTCCCGAACACCGGGGAGCTGTTTTTT
cdr3_aa: CASPGLPNTGELFF

clone_size: once
d_call: NA
v_call: TRBV7-2
j_call: TRBJ1-2
cdr3_nt: TGTGCCAGCAGCTTATTTGCACAGACCAACTATGGCTACACCTTC
cdr3_aa: CASSLFAQTNYGYTF

clone_size: NA
d_call: TRBD1
v_call: TRBV4-1
j_call: TRBJ1-2
cdr3_nt: TGCGCCAGCAGCCAAGATCTGACAGGGGGGTGGGGTGGCTACACCTTC
cdr3_aa: CASSQDLTGGWGGYTF

clone_size: NA
d_call: TRBD2
v_call: TRBV2
j_call: TRBJ2-1
cdr3_nt: TGTACAGACCGGGGGGGATACAATGAGCAGTTCTTC
cdr3_aa: CTDRGGYNEQFF

clone_size: NA
d_call: TRBD1
v_call: TRBV2
j_call: TRBJ1-4
cdr3_nt: TGTGCCAGCAGTGGGTTGACAGGGACTGAAAAACTGTTTTTT
cdr3_aa: CASSGLTGTEKLFF

clone_size: NA
d_call: NA
v_call: TRBV9
j_call: TRBJ1-5
cdr3_nt: TGTGCCAGCAGCGTAGGAACCGGGCAGCCCCAGCATTTT
cdr3_aa: CASSVGTGQPQHF

clone_size: large
d_call: NA
v_call: TRBV6-1
j_call: TRBJ1-3
cdr3_nt: TGTGCCAGCAGGGACAGTCTACGAAACACCATATATTTT
cdr3_aa: CASRDSLRNTIYF

clone_size: NA
d_call: NA
v_call: TRBV5-6
j_call: TRBJ2-2
cdr3_nt: TGTGCCAGCAGCTTGGCCGTAACAGGGCCGATGAACACCGGGGAGCTGTTTTTT
cdr3_aa: CASSLAVTGPMNTGELFF

clone_size: NA
d_call: TRBD1
v_call: TRBV9
j_call: TRBJ1-6
cdr3_nt: TGTGCCAGCAGCCGGGACAGGGGGAATTCACCCCTCCACTTT
cdr3_aa: CASSRDRGNSPLHF

clone_size: NA
d_call: NA
v_call: TRBV6-1
j_call: TRBJ2-1
cdr3_nt: TGTGCCAGCAGTGAACTATCGGGGAGTCCTTACAATGAGCAGTTCTTC
cdr3_aa: CASSELSGSPYNEQFF

clone_size: NA
d_call: TRBD2
v_call: TRBV7-2
j_call: TRBJ2-1
cdr3_nt: TGTGCCAGCAGCTTCGGACTAGCGGGGGGAGCATACAATGAGCAGTTCTTC
cdr3_aa: CASSFGLAGGAYNEQFF

clone_size: NA
d_call: NA
v_call: TRBV9
j_call: TRBJ2-1
cdr3_nt: TGTGCCAGCAGCGCACTTAACAATGAGCAGTTCTTC
cdr3_aa: CASSALNNEQFF

clone_size: NA
d_call: NA
v_call: TRBV7-2
j_call: TRBJ1-1
cdr3_nt: TGTGCGATCAGTCGGGACACTGAAGCTTTCTTT
cdr3_aa: CAISRDTEAFF

clone_size: NA
d_call: NA
v_call: TRBV5-4
j_call: TRBJ1-6
cdr3_nt: TGTGCCAGCAGCTTCGGGGGCTATAATTCACCCCTCCACTTT
cdr3_aa: CASSFGGYNSPLHF

clone_size: NA
d_call: NA
v_call: TRBV6-4
j_call: TRBJ1-2
cdr3_nt: TGTGCCAGCAGTGTGGAGGCAAAAGCTAACTATGGCTACACCTTC
cdr3_aa: CASSVEAKANYGYTF

clone_size: NA
d_call: TRBD1
v_call: TRBV5-8
j_call: TRBJ1-5
cdr3_nt: TGTGCCAGCAGCCCGGGACAGTTATATAGCAATCAGCCCCAGCATTTT
cdr3_aa: CASSPGQLYSNQPQHF

clone_size: few
d_call: TRBD1
v_call: TRBV29-1
j_call: TRBJ1-1
cdr3_nt: TGCAGCGTTGCCGGGACAGGGGCTGAAGCTTTCTTT
cdr3_aa: CSVAGTGAEAFF

clone_size: NA
d_call: TRBD2
v_call: TRBV13
j_call: TRBJ2-3
cdr3_nt: TGTGCCAGCAGCTTGGATCTAGCGGGGGTTGCAGATACGCAGTATTTT
cdr3_aa: CASSLDLAGVADTQYF

clone_size: NA
d_call: TRBD2
v_call: TRBV5-6
j_call: TRBJ2-1
cdr3_nt: TGTGCCAGCAGTCGGCGGGGGAACAATGAGCAGTTCTTC
cdr3_aa: CASSRRGNNEQFF

clone_size: NA
d_call: NA
v_call: TRBV2
j_call: TRBJ2-1
cdr3_nt: TGTGCCAGCAGTGACTCTACTTCCTACAATGAGCAGTTCTTC
cdr3_aa: CASSDSTSYNEQFF

clone_size: NA
d_call: TRBD2
v_call: TRBV4-1
j_call: TRBJ2-1
cdr3_nt: TGCGCCAGCAGTCAGAGCGGGGGGAACCTGTACAATGAGCAGTTCTTC
cdr3_aa: CASSQSGGNLYNEQFF

clone_size: NA
d_call: NA
v_call: TRBV6-5
j_call: TRBJ1-1
cdr3_nt: TGTGCCAGCAGCCAAGGACACTTGAACACTGAAGCTTTCTTT
cdr3_aa: CASSQGHLNTEAFF

clone_size: NA
d_call: NA
v_call: TRBV5-1
j_call: TRBJ1-3
cdr3_nt: TGCGCCAGCAGCTTGGGATCGGGGTTTGGAAACACCATATATTTT
cdr3_aa: CASSLGSGFGNTIYF

clone_size: few
d_call: TRBD2
v_call: TRBV7-9
j_call: TRBJ2-5
cdr3_nt: TGTGCCAGCAGCTACCAGGGACTAGCGTCGGAGACCCAGTACTTC
cdr3_aa: CASSYQGLASETQYF

clone_size: few
d_call: TRBD1
v_call: TRBV10-3
j_call: TRBJ2-7
cdr3_nt: TGTGCCACAGGGACAGGATACGAGCAGTACTTC
cdr3_aa: CATGTGYEQYF

clone_size: few
d_call: NA
v_call: TRBV9
j_call: TRBJ1-3
cdr3_nt: TGTGCCAGCAGCCTCACCACGGGATCGGGAGGAAACACCATATATTTT
cdr3_aa: CASSLTTGSGGNTIYF

clone_size: NA
d_call: TRBD2
v_call: TRBV5-6
j_call: TRBJ2-1
cdr3_nt: TGTGCCAGCAGCTTGGTTATTATTAGCGGGTCTCTCGATGAGCAGTTCTTC
cdr3_aa: CASSLVIISGSLDEQFF

clone_size: NA
d_call: NA
v_call: TRBV19
j_call: TRBJ1-5
cdr3_nt: TGTGCCAGTAGTATAGATCGCAGGGGTTGGGAAAATCAGCCCCAGCATTTT
cdr3_aa: CASSIDRRGWENQPQHF

clone_size: NA
d_call: TRBD2
v_call: TRBV19
j_call: TRBJ2-3
cdr3_nt: TGTGCCAGTAGTGCCCGGACTAGCGGGGTAACAGATGCGCAGTATTTT
cdr3_aa: CASSARTSGVTDAQYF

clone_size: NA
d_call: TRBD1
v_call: TRBV4-2
j_call: TRBJ2-2
cdr3_nt: TGTGCCAGCAGCCCCCAGACAGGGGGATCCGGGGAGCTGTTTTTT
cdr3_aa: CASSPQTGGSGELFF

clone_size: NA
d_call: NA
v_call: TRBV6-5
j_call: TRBJ1-1
cdr3_nt: TGTGCCAGCAGTTACAGCACGGTGAACACTGAAGCTTTCTTT
cdr3_aa: CASSYSTVNTEAFF

clone_size: NA
d_call: NA
v_call: TRBV29-1
j_call: TRBJ2-3
cdr3_nt: TGCAGCGTTGCTGGGTGGTGGGGGGACACAGATACGCAGTATTTT
cdr3_aa: CSVAGWWGDTDTQYF

clone_size: NA
d_call: NA
v_call: TRBV9
j_call: TRBJ1-1
cdr3_nt: TGTGCCAGCAGCCGTGACAGGACCCCGGGGACTGAAGCTTTCTTT
cdr3_aa: CASSRDRTPGTEAFF

clone_size: NA
d_call: TRBD1
v_call: TRBV6-1
j_call: TRBJ1-1
cdr3_nt: TGTGCCAGCAGTGTTATTCAGGGGGCGAGCACTGAAGCTTTCTTT
cdr3_aa: CASSVIQGASTEAFF

clone_size: NA
d_call: NA
v_call: TRBV11-2
j_call: TRBJ1-5
cdr3_nt: TGTGCCAGCAGCTTAGGCGTTCAGGTGCGAGATCAGCCCCAGCATTTT
cdr3_aa: CASSLGVQVRDQPQHF

clone_size: once
d_call: NA
v_call: TRBV27
j_call: TRBJ1-5
cdr3_nt: TGTGCCAGCAGTTTAGTACGGACATTGAATCAGCCCCAGCATTTT
cdr3_aa: CASSLVRTLNQPQHF

clone_size: NA
d_call: TRBD1
v_call: TRBV7-2
j_call: TRBJ1-4
cdr3_nt: TGTGCCAGCAGCTCGAACCTTGGGGCAGGGGGTAATGAAAAACTGTTTTTT
cdr3_aa: CASSSNLGAGGNEKLFF

clone_size: NA
d_call: TRBD1
v_call: TRBV4-2
j_call: TRBJ2-2
cdr3_nt: TGTGCCAGCAGCCGCGAACCCGGGACAGGGGCCGGGGAGCTGTTTTTT
cdr3_aa: CASSREPGTGAGELFF

clone_size: NA
d_call: TRBD1
v_call: TRBV30
j_call: TRBJ1-5
cdr3_nt: TGTGCCTGGAGCCTTCCCGGACAGGGAGGCAATCAGCCCCAGCATTTT
cdr3_aa: CAWSLPGQGGNQPQHF

clone_size: NA
d_call: TRBD1
v_call: TRBV5-6
j_call: TRBJ1-2
cdr3_nt: TGTGCCAGCAGCTTAGTGGGACAGAGGATTCTTAGCTACACCTTC
cdr3_aa: CASSLVGQRILSYTF

clone_size: few
d_call: TRBD1
v_call: TRBV6-6
j_call: TRBJ1-6
cdr3_nt: TGTGCCAGCAGTTACCTGGGACAGGGGACTTCACCCCTCCACTTT
cdr3_aa: CASSYLGQGTSPLHF